Below, 17 T cell receptor beta chains from the same sample are listed, as sequenced in a study of cytomegalovirus exposure and HLA in healthy donors. This table comes from immunoSEQ multiplex PCR, and its TCRdb copy is limited to in-frame clones, with some not included. The sample carries some 170,000 clones, 86% recorded once. Sequencing used PBMCs. The origin of the receptors is a man younger than 35 in good health and CMV-seropositive.

The chain carries TRBV7-3 and TRBJ2-2; D not resolved. Trimming pared 8 bases from V and 4 bases from J, leaving 11 bases between. CDR1 is SGHTA and CDR2 is FQGTGA in the germline V gene. This CDR3 is built from 13 residues. The CDR3 region is CASSQVGTGELFF. CDR3 bases: TGTGCCAGCTCCCAGGTGGGCACCGGGGAGCTGTTTTTT.

This chain joins TRBV9 and TRBJ2-7; 13 bases map to TRBD2. Germline CDR1 is SGDLS and CDR2 is YYNGEE. This CDR3 is 16 amino acids long. Trimming removed 0 bases from V and 5 bases from J; junction bases left unmatched: 5. CDR3 sequence: CASSVGWTSGSNEQYF. The CDR3 DNA reads TGTGCCAGCAGCGTAGGCTGGACTAGCGGGAGCAACGAGCAGTACTTC.

The chain links TRBV2 to TRBJ2-1; D not certain. V was shortened by 3 bases and J by 6 bases, with 6 bases between the two germline ends. Germline CDR1 SNHLY, CDR2 FYNNEI. The CDR3 length is 12 residues. CDR3 nucleotides: TGTGCCAGCAGTGAGCGGTCCAATGAGCAGTTCTTC. This gives the protein CASSERSNEQFF. The entire variable domain, with the rest obtained from reference TRBV2 and TRBJ2-1, is as follows: EPEVTQTPSHQVTQMGQEVILRCVPISNHLYFYWYRQILGQKVEFLVSFYNNEISEKSEIFDDQFSVERPDGSNFTLKIRSTKLEDSAMYFCASSERSNEQFFGPGTRLTVL.

This clone was seen once. This chain uses TRBV5-1 with TRBJ2-1; tentatively, D is TRBD2 (6 bases). CDR3 length equals 16 residues. The ends were cut back, 4 bases at V and 1 base at J, with 15 bases in the middle. The germline CDR1 and CDR2 sequences are SGHRS and YFSETQ. CDR3 DNA: TGCGCCAGCAGCCCTCCCCCGGGAGTTTCCTACAATGAGCAGTTCTTC. This translates into CASSPPPGVSYNEQFF.

The J gene is TRBJ2-7, the V gene TRBV7-9, with TRBD1 matching over 7 bases. This CDR3 contains 16 residues. The ends lost 4 bases at V and 2 bases at J; junction bases unmatched: 11. Germline-derived CDR1 and CDR2 are SEHNR and FQNEAQ (reference sequence). CDR3 protein: CASSSTLDRAPYEQYF. As DNA, the CDR3 is TGTGCCAGCAGCTCGACCTTAGACAGGGCCCCCTACGAGCAGTACTTC.

V gene TRBV27 combines with J gene TRBJ1-5; D is unclear. Germline assignment: CDR1 MNHEY and CDR2 SMNVEV (reference sequence). Trimming shortened V by 3 bases and J by 1 base, and 10 bases separated the two germline ends. The length of the CDR3 is 15 residues. This chain's CDR3 is CASSFDRGSNQPQHF. DNA for the CDR3: TGTGCCAGCAGTTTCGACCGGGGAAGCAATCAGCCCCAGCATTTT.

The V gene is TRBV28, the J gene TRBJ2-1; D may be TRBD2 (6 bases). This CDR3 contains 16 residues. Trimming shortened V by 4 bases and J by 0 bases, and 13 bases separated the two germline ends. The germline V gene has CDR1 MDHEN and CDR2 SYDVKM. The CDR3, as DNA: TGTGCCAGCAGTTCTTTTAGCGGTAGCTCCTACAATGAGCAGTTCTTC. Its protein is CASSSFSGSSYNEQFF.

The V call is TRBV7-2, the J call TRBJ2-7, with D hard to call. Germline V lookup: CDR1 SGHTA, CDR2 FQGNSA. There are 13 residues in the CDR3. The V end was cut by 0 bases, the J end by 0 bases, with 3 bases between. The CDR3 DNA is TGTGCCAGCAGCTTAGCCAACTCCTACGAGCAGTACTTC. Its translation is CASSLANSYEQYF.

The rearrangement links TRBV19 to TRBJ2-7, with D possibly being TRBD1 (5 bases). Per germline, CDR1 LNHDA and CDR2 SQIVND (reference sequence). The CDR3 runs to 12 residues. Trimming removed 7 bases from V and 6 bases from J, with 13 bases in between. The CDR3: CASIGALGEQYF. The CDR3 DNA sequence: TGTGCCAGTATTGGGGCGTTGGGCGAGCAGTACTTC.

CDR3 amino acids: CASSSAGGGQPQHF. The CDR3 coding sequence is TGTGCCAGCAGTTCAGCAGGGGGCGGTCAGCCCCAGCATTTT. The rearrangement joins TRBV27 to TRBJ1-5, with 8 bases matching TRBD1. The CDR3 is 14 residues long. The germline V gene has CDR1 MNHEY and CDR2 SMNVEV (reference sequence). Trimming took 4 bases from V and 6 from J; bases not matched to a gene: 5.

The chain recombines TRBV12-5 with TRBJ1-1, with D possibly TRBD1 on 5 matching bases. CDR3 length equals 13 residues. Trimming pared 6 bases from V and 1 base from J, leaving 9 bases between. Germline CDR1 is LGHNT and CDR2 is FRNRAP. The CDR3 coding sequence is TGTGCTAGTGGCACCGGACAGAACACTGAAGCTTTCTTT. Its protein is CASGTGQNTEAFF. Variable domain in full (rest from reference TRBV12-5 and TRBJ1-1): DARVTQTPRHKVTEMGQEVTMRCQPILGHNTVFWYRQTMMQGLELLAYFRNRAPLDDSGMPKDRFSAEMPDATLATLKIQPSEPRDSAVYFCASGTGQNTEAFFGQGTRLTVV.

V and J are TRBV7-3 and TRBJ2-1; TRBD2 is a possible D gene (5 bases). CDR1 and CDR2 (germline): SGHTA, FQGTGA. Trimming removed 1 base from V and 6 bases from J, with 7 bases in between. The CDR3 is 13 residues long. CDR3 nucleotide sequence: TGTGCCAGCAGCTTAAGAGGGAGCAATGAGCAGTTCTTC. It codes for CASSLRGSNEQFF.

The rearrangement joins TRBV5-1 to TRBJ1-1, with TRBD1 identical over 8 bases. The V and J ends lost 4 bases and 0 bases, in that order; junction bases with no gene match: 8. Germline CDR1 and CDR2: SGHRS and YFSETQ. The CDR3 spans 16 residues. The DNA of the CDR3 is TGCGCCAGCAGCGATCCAGGGGGCGATATGAACACTGAAGCTTTCTTT. This encodes CASSDPGGDMNTEAFF.

This chain uses TRBV4-3 with TRBJ2-1, with 14 bases lining up with TRBD2. The trim removed 3 bases at V and 5 bases at J, leaving 6 bases unmatched. Per germline, CDR1 LGHNA and CDR2 YSLEER. The CDR3 extends over 17 amino acids. CDR3 sequence reads: CASSQGTSGSRNNEQFF. In DNA form, the CDR3 reads TGCGCCAGCAGCCAGGGGACTAGCGGGAGCCGTAACAATGAGCAGTTCTTC.

V gene TRBV19 combines with J gene TRBJ1-1; D gene unclear. This CDR3 has 13 residues. The germline V and J ends were trimmed by 2 bases and 2 bases, with 6 bases remaining between them. Germline values: CDR1 LNHDA, CDR2 SQIVND (reference sequence). The CDR3 DNA follows: TGTGCCAGTAGTATAACCAGAAACACTGAAGCTTTCTTT. Its protein product is CASSITRNTEAFF.

The chain couples TRBV28 to TRBJ2-1; 12 bases are shared with TRBD2. J gave up 4 bases and V 5 bases, and 6 bases lay outside the gene matches. There are 16 residues in the CDR3. Looked up from germline, CDR1 is MDHEN and CDR2 is SYDVKM. CDR3 in DNA: TGTGCCAGCAGTCTTCCCGGGACTAGCGGGTACAATGAGCAGTTCTTC. Translating gives CASSLPGTSGYNEQFF.

The V call is TRBV6-6, the J call TRBJ2-2; D might be TRBD1 (5 bases). Trimming took off 10 bases at V and 8 bases at J, with 11 bases between the two ends. The CDR3 covers 11 residues. The V gene's germline CDR1 is MNHNY and CDR2 SVGAGI (reference sequence). The CDR3 is CATLGLGELFF. The DNA of the CDR3 is TGTGCCACCCTGGGGCTTGGGGAGCTGTTTTTT.